This TCR beta chain was captured in a study of blood T cell repertoires in COVID-19. Measured with immunoSEQ multiplex PCR; TCRdb has only the in-frame clones, and not every one. The repertoire consists of 40,000 to 50,000 clones, with over 75% occurring once and the leading ten covering over 4%. Sequenced material: peripheral blood. This TCR was recovered from a man aged 65 to 85 with acute or convalescent COVID-19.

CDR3 region: CASTTGTGFYEQYF. In DNA, the CDR3 is TGTGCCAGCACCACCGGGACAGGGTTCTACGAGCAGTACTTC. This sequence joins TRBV2 and TRBJ2-7; 9 bases fit TRBD1. Germline V gives CDR1 SNHLY, CDR2 FYNNEI. This CDR3 region has 14 residues. Trimming took 7 bases from V and 3 from J; bases not matched to a gene: 7.